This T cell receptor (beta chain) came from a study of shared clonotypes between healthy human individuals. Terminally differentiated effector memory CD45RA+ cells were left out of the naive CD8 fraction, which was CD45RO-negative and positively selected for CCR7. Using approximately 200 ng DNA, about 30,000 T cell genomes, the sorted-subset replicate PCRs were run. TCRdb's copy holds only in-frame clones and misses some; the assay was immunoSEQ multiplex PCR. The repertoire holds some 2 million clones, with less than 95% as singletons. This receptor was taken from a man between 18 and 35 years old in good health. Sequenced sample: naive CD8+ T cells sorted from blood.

CDR3: CASSQLTGNTGELFF. CDR3 DNA: TGTGCCAGCAGCCAGTTGACAGGGAACACCGGGGAGCTGTTTTTT. This chain joins TRBV4-2 and TRBJ2-2, with D possibly TRBD1 on 6 matching bases. Trimming stripped 3 bases from V and 1 base from J, with 9 bases between. Germline values: CDR1 LGHNA, CDR2 YNFKEQ. This CDR3 comprises 15 residues.